This passage covers 5 T cell receptor beta chains from one sample sequenced in a study of OX40 agonist ivuxolimab in advanced cancers. Profiled with immunoSEQ multiplex PCR; TCRdb holds only in-frame clones, not every one. The table records about 47,000 clones, around four fifths of them present only once. This specimen was CD4+ or CD8+ T cells sorted from blood, taken in a trial of the OX40 agonist ivuxolimab. The source is an adult with an advanced solid tumor such as melanoma, head and neck, liver or kidney cancer.

This chain joins TRBV7-9 and TRBJ2-3, with 10 bases lining up with TRBD2. After removal of 2 bases from V and 5 bases from J, the junction contained 7 bases not matched to a gene. CDR1 and CDR2 (germline): SEHNR, FQNEAQ (reference sequence). This CDR3 has 16 residues. CDR3 bases: TGTGCCAGCAGCTTACTAGCGGGAGAGGGCGAAGATACGCAGTATTTT. This codes for CASSLLAGEGEDTQYF.

CDR3 sequence (DNA): TGTGCCAGCAGCCGAGACAGGGCCCCTGCAACTAATGAAAAACTGTTTTTT. It codes for CASSRDRAPATNEKLFF. The genes are TRBV7-9 and TRBJ1-4, with 7 bases aligning to TRBD1. Trimming at V came to 5 bases and at J to 0 bases, leaving 9 bases not matched to a gene. The CDR3 is 17 amino acids. CDR1 is SEHNR, CDR2 FQNEAQ, per germline (reference sequence).

This chain connects TRBV11-3 to TRBJ2-1; 8 nucleotides line up with TRBD1. Trimming removed 5 bases from V and 4 bases from J; junction bases left unmatched: 10. The V gene's germline CDR1 is SGHNT and CDR2 YENEEA. The CDR3 loop spans 16 amino acids. CDR3 in amino acids: CASSPGGRGIYNEQFF. The CDR3 DNA reads TGTGCCAGCAGCCCAGGGGGCCGAGGGATTTACAATGAGCAGTTCTTC.

This sequence joins TRBV5-1 and TRBJ2-7; TRBD2 aligns across 9 bases. The junction had 15 bases not matched to a gene; V was cut back by 1 base and J by 1 base. The CDR3 is 19 amino acids. In germline, CDR1 is SGHRS, CDR2 YFSETQ. The CDR3 DNA follows: TGCGCCAGCAGCTTGACTTGGGTAGCGGGAGTTTTAAGGTCCTACGAGCAGTACTTC. This translates into CASSLTWVAGVLRSYEQYF.

The V and J genes are TRBV29-1 and TRBJ2-3; no reliable D call. The V end lost 3 bases, the J end lost 0 bases, and 7 bases lay between the germline ends. CDR1 is SQVTM and CDR2 is ANQGSEA in the germline V gene. The CDR3 has 13 amino acids. The CDR3 nucleotides are TGCAGCGTTGAGGTGGGAAGCACAGATACGCAGTATTTT. Residues: CSVEVGSTDTQYF.